This T cell receptor beta chain is drawn from a study of T-cell memory formation after mild COVID-19. Study results and limitations: Cross-reactive memory apparently joined, as some responding clones appeared in pre-infection memory. Second-wave clones peaking on day 37 lacked confirmed SARS-CoV-2 specificity.

Each CDR3 protein gets one entry after TCRdb re-called the 5' RACE reads with MiXCR. The sample holds 150,000 to 200,000 distinct CDR3 sequences, roughly 14% seen once. This clonotype has just a few counts. Antigen specificity is unknown. V gave up 3 bases and J gave up 5 bases; unmatched junction bases: 4. The CDR3 totals 12 residues. The V gene's germline CDR1 is SQVTM and CDR2 ANQGSEA. The specimen sequenced was PBMCs or a T cell subset sorted from them (not recorded which). This receptor was identified in an adult woman who had mild COVID-19 (a few samples of this study predate the infection). Cell type and time point are not known. V gene TRBV29-1 combines with J gene TRBJ2-7; 7 bases fit TRBD1. The CDR3 nucleotides are TGCAGCGTTGACGAGGGGGCCCACGAGCAGTACTTC. Protein: CSVDEGAHEQYF.